This entry is about one T cell receptor beta chain. Its antigen is currently not known. There are no base qualities to consult, and no much larger clone falls within one base. Measured from the cysteine to the phenylalanine, the CDR3 is 15 residues long. Only the CDR3 portion is preserved as DNA: 45 bases, with reading frame beginning at the first base. The V end gives up 1 base and the J end 7 bases, leaving 5 bases in the junction not matched to a gene. The germline V gene sets CDR1 to SQVTM and CDR2 to ANQGSEA. The data were taken from a study of T cell responses to AZD1222 COVID-19 vaccine (dated by TCRdb to about 2021). Describing the broader study: A total of over 230 trial participants underwent TCR sequencing, of whom 207 had received two doses of AZD1222 and 26 had received two doses of the MenACWY control vaccine. Enrollment into the trials was organized by age into subgroups of 18-55, 56-69 and 70-plus years, and those subgroups contained about 160, 30 and 59 TCR-sequenced participants, respectively. Paper-wide results and their limitations: No day 14 peak-response samples were available, so repertoires were characterized only after the peak T cell response. In the small 56-69-year group, the increase in depth fell short of significance, most likely because of low power. Reportedly, almost half of the unique spike-specific TCRs recognized epitopes lying outside the regions that are mutated in the B.1.351 and B.1.1.7 variants. Only a handful of AZD1222 recipients were SARS-CoV-2 seropositive at baseline, limiting conclusions about previously exposed vaccinees. Participants were mostly white British, with more females than males. The authors suggested clonal diversity may have been underestimated. After two AZD1222 doses, spike-specific TCR breadth and depth were significantly higher than at day 0 and than in MenACWY recipients. Vaccine-associated CD4 TCRs spanned the whole spike protein, with dominant responses in regions 160-218 and 743-854.

The sample's time point, from its label and the paper: about 28 days (+/-7) after the second vaccine dose. AZD1222 recipients whose second dose came at about 4 weeks and those whose second dose came at about 12 weeks were combined into one group, since spike-specific TCR depth and breadth did not differ between the two schedules. Vaccinee samples were obtained from the UK trials COV001 and COV002, which included a single-blind randomized controlled phase 2/3 trial of AZD1222 (ChAdOx1 nCoV-19) in healthy adults. Trial participant PBMC samples were collected at day 0 and day 28 after the second dose for TCRbeta chain sequencing. The CDR3 regions of human TCRbeta chains were subjected to immunosequencing. In the original analysis: TCRs in the repertoires were matched against a reference library of SARS-CoV-2-specific TCRs that had been generated with the MIRA antigen-specificity platform. Breadth was defined as the fraction of unique TCRs that were SARS-CoV-2-associated. Depth was defined as the fraction of total T cells that were SARS-CoV-2-associated. Each spike-specific TCR was assigned to its reactive spike region and to a CD4 or CD8 class using the MIRA data. Log10-transformed breadth and depth values were compared by one-way ANOVA with Sidak's multiple comparisons tests. Held by TCRdb, this immuneACCESS table contains in-frame sequences only and omits some clones. Under half of the omission traces to an unresolved V gene where checked; the cause of the rest is unknown. That table gives V, J and clone size, and the DNA gave D and trimming. This sample gives about 110,000 clones in total; more than 90% of them show up just once. The top ten clones comprise about 2.5% of the sample.

In this chain, TRBV29-1 is recombined with TRBJ2-3; 13 junctional bases match TRBD2. This TCR was recovered from an adult who received the AZD1222 COVID-19 vaccine. The source material was peripheral blood, sampled 28 days after the second AZD1222 dose. The nucleotide sequence is given as TGCAGCGTTGAAGGACTAGCGGGGGGACCATATACGCAGTATTTT. The translation is CSVEGLAGGPYTQYF.